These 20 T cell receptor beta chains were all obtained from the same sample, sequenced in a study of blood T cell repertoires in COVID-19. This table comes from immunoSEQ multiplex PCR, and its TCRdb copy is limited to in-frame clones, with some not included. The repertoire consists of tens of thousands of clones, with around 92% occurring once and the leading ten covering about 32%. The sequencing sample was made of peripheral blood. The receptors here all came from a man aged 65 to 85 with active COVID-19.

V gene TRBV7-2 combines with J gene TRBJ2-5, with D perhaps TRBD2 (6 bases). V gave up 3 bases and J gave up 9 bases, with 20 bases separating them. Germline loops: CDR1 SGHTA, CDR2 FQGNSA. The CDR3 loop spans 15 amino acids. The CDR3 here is CASSFRRDPLRAQYF. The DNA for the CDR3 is TGTGCCAGCAGCTTCCGGAGGGACCCACTCAGGGCCCAGTACTTC.

The CDR3 coding sequence is TGTGCCAGCAGCCAAGGCCCGGGACTCCTCTACGAGCAGTACTTC. This encodes CASSQGPGLLYEQYF. V is TRBV14 and J is TRBJ2-7, with a tentative D call TRBD2 (6 bases). Germline-derived CDR1 and CDR2 are SGHDN and FVKESK. V was cut by 1 base and J by 3 bases, with 13 bases left in between. There are 15 residues in the CDR3.

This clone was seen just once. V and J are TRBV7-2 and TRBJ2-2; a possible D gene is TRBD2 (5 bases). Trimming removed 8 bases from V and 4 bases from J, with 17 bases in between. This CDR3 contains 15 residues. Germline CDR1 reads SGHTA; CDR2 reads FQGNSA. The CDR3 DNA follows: TGTGCCAGCGCAGAGGGCTACCTTACCACCGGGGAGCTGTTTTTT. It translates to CASAEGYLTTGELFF.

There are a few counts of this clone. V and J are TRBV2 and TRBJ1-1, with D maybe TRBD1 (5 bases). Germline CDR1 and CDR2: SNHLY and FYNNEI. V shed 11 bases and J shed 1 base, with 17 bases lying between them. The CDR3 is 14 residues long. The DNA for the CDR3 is TGTGCCGAGCACGGGGGAGGAACGAACACTGAAGCTTTCTTT. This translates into CAEHGGGTNTEAFF.

The CDR3 loop is CASRQTSSTTDTQYF. As DNA, the CDR3 is TGTGCCAGCAGACAGACTAGCTCCACCACAGATACGCAGTATTTT. This rearrangement joins TRBV7-9 to TRBJ2-3; 7 bases are shared with TRBD2. Trimming at V came to 6 bases and at J to 2 bases, leaving 8 bases not matched to a gene. Per the germline V gene, CDR1 is SEHNR and CDR2 is FQNEAQ (reference sequence). The CDR3 contains 15 residues. The full variable domain, rest sourced from reference TRBV7-9 and TRBJ2-3, is DTGVSQNPRHKITKRGQNVTFRCDPISEHNRLYWYRQTLGQGPEFLTYFQNEAQLEKSRLLSDRFSAERPKGSFSTLEIQRTEQGDSAMYLCASRQTSSTTDTQYFGPGTRLTVL.

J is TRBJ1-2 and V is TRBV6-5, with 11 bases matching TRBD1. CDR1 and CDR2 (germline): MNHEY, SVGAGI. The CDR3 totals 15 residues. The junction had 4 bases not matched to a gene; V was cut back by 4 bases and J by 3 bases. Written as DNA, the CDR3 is TGTGCCAGCAGTTCCGGACAGGGGGCGGACTATGGCTACACCTTC. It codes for CASSSGQGADYGYTF.

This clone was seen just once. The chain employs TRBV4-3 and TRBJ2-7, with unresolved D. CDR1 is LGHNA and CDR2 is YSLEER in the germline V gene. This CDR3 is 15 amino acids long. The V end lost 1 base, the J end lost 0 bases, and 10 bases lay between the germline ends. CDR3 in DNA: TGCGCCAGCAGCCAAGCGCTTAGATCCTCCTACGAGCAGTACTTC. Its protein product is CASSQALRSSYEQYF.

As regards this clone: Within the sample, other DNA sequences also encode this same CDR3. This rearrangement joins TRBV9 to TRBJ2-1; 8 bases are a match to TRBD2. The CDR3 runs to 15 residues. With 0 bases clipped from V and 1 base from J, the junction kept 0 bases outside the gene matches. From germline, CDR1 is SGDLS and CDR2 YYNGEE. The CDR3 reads CASSVVAGSYNEQFF. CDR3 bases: TGTGCCAGCAGCGTAGTAGCGGGGTCCTACAATGAGCAGTTCTTC. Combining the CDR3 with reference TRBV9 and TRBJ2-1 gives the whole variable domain DSGVTQTPKHLITATGQRVTLRCSPRSGDLSVYWYQQSLDQGLQFLIQYYNGEERAKGNILERFSAQQFPDLHSELNLSSLELGDSALYFCASSVVAGSYNEQFFGPGTRLTVL.

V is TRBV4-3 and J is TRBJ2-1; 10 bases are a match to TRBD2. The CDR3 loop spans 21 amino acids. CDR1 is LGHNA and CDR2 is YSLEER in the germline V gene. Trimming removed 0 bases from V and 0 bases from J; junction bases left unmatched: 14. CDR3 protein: CASSQEAGGLAGVSSYNEQFF. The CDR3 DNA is TGCGCCAGCAGCCAAGAGGCCGGAGGTCTAGCGGGAGTAAGCTCCTACAATGAGCAGTTCTTC.

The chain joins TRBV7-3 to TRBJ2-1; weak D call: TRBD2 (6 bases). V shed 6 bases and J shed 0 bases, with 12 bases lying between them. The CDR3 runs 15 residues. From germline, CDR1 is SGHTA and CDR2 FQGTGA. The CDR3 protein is CASSLLASSYNEQFF. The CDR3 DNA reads TGTGCCAGCAGTCTTCTAGCGAGCTCCTACAATGAGCAGTTCTTC. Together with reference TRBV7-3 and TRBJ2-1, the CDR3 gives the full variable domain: GAGVSQTPSNKVTEKGKYVELRCDPISGHTALYWYRQSLGQGPEFLIYFQGTGAADDSGLPNDRFFAVRPEGSVSTLKIQRTERGDSAVYLCASSLLASSYNEQFFGPGTRLTVL.

The CDR3 loop is CASKGTELNTEAFF. The CDR3 nucleotides are TGTGCCAGCAAAGGGACAGAACTGAACACTGAAGCTTTCTTT. The V and J genes are TRBV25-1 and TRBJ1-1; 7 bases agree with TRBD1. Trimming took 7 bases from V and 0 from J; bases not matched to a gene: 5. The CDR3 sequence is 14 residues long. CDR1 is MGHDK and CDR2 is SYGVNS in the germline V gene.

The CDR3 spells CASSFRQTKNIQYF. As DNA, the CDR3 is TGTGCCAGCAGCTTTCGACAGACCAAAAACATTCAGTACTTC. The rearrangement joins TRBV5-6 to TRBJ2-4; a weak D match, TRBD1 (5 bases). Germline-derived CDR1 and CDR2 are SGHDT and YYEEEE. The CDR3 contains 14 residues. V was clipped by 2 bases and J by 2 bases, with 8 bases between them.

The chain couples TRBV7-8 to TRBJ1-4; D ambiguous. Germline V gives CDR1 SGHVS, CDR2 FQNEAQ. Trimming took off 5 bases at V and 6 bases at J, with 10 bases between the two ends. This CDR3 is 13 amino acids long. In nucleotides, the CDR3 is TGTGCCAGCAGCAGCGGTTTTGATGAAAAACTGTTTTTT. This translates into CASSSGFDEKLFF.

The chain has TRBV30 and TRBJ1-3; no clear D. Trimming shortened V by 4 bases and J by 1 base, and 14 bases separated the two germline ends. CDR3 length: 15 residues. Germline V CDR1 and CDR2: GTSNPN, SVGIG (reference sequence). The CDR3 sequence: CAWTLTRGSGNTIYF. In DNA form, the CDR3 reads TGTGCCTGGACACTCACCCGGGGATCTGGAAACACCATATATTTT.

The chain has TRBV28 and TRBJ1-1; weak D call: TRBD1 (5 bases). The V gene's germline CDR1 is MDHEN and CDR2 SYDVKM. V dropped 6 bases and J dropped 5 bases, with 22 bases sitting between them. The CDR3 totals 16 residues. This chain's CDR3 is CASSPFYGGRATEAFF. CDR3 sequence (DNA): TGTGCCAGCAGCCCCTTTTACGGGGGGAGGGCAACTGAAGCTTTCTTT.

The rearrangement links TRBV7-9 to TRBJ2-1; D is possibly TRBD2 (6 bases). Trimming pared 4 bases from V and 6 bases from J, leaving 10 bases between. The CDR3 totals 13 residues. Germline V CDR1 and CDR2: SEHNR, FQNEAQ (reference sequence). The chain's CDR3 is CASSYGLFNEQFF. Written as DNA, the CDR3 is TGTGCCAGCAGCTATGGACTATTCAATGAGCAGTTCTTC.

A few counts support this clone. The CDR3 bases are TGTGCCAGCAGTCGTGACAGGGCGGGTCAGCCCCAGCATTTT. Its protein is CASSRDRAGQPQHF. The rearrangement links TRBV6-2 or TRBV6-3 to TRBJ1-5; 7 bases are a match to TRBD1. Germline-derived CDR1 and CDR2 are MNHEY and SVGEGT. The CDR3 consists of 14 residues. V was pared by 5 bases and J by 6 bases, with 7 bases of the junction left unmatched.

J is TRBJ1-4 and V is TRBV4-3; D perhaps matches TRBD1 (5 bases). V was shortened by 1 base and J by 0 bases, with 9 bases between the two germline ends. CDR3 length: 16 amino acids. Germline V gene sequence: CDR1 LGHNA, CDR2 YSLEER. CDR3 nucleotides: TGCGCCAGCAGCCAAGCCACAGGTTCAACTAATGAAAAACTGTTTTTT. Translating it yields CASSQATGSTNEKLFF.

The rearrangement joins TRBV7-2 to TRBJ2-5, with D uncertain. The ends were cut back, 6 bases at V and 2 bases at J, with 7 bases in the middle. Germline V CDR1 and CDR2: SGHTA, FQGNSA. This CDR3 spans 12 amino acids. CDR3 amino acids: CASSYYQETQYF. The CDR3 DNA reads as TGTGCCAGCAGTTACTATCAAGAGACCCAGTACTTC.

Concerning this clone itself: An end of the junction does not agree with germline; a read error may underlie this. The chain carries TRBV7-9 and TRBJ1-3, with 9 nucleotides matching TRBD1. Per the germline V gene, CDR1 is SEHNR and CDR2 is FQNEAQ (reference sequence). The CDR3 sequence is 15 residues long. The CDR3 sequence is CASSFTGGSRNTIYF. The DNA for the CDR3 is TGTGCCAGCAGCTTCACAGGGGGCTCTAGAAACACCATATATTTT. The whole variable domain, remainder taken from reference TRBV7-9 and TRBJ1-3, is DTGVSQNPRHKITKRGQNVTFRCDPISEHNRLYWYRQTLGQGPEFLTYFQNEAQLEKSRLLSDRFSAERPKGSFSTLEIQRTEQGDSAMYLCASSFTGGSRNTIYFGEGSWLTVV.